This record looks at one TCR beta chain sequence and its context. The sample comes from a study of OX40 agonist ivuxolimab in advanced cancers. TCRdb's table, derived via immunoSEQ multiplex PCR, lists solely in-frame clones and lacks some. Of roughly 57,000 clones in the sample, roughly 83% are singletons; the top ten hold approximately 13%. This CDR3 spans 14 amino acids. Trimming cost V 3 bases and J 6 bases; bases outside gene matches: 4. Germline CDR1 is SGHAT and CDR2 is FQNNGV. The input for sequencing was CD4+ or CD8+ T cells sorted from blood, taken in a trial of the OX40 agonist ivuxolimab. The V gene is TRBV11-2, the J gene TRBJ2-1; TRBD2 matches 8 bases. The receptor was isolated from an adult with an advanced solid tumor such as melanoma, head and neck, liver or kidney cancer. The CDR3 loop reads CASSLSGSINEQFF. The CDR3 region has the DNA TGTGCCAGCAGCTTGAGCGGGAGTATCAATGAGCAGTTCTTC.